These 3 T cell receptor beta chains originate from one sample sequenced in a study of blood T cell repertoires in COVID-19. Using immunoSEQ multiplex PCR, the repertoire was profiled, and TCRdb retains in-frame clones only, with some absent. The sample holds 250,000 to 350,000 clones, approximately 85% seen once. The source material was peripheral blood. The receptors derive from a human donor with COVID-19, enrolled during active disease. The donor label of this sample is uncertain.

As DNA, the CDR3 is TGTGCCAGCACCCGATCAGGAAATGAGCAGTTCTTC. Protein sequence: CASTRSGNEQFF. The J gene is TRBJ2-1, the V gene TRBV5-4, with D hard to call. The germline gives CDR1 SGHNT, CDR2 YYREEE (reference sequence). This CDR3 contains 12 residues. V lost 6 bases, J lost 7 bases, and 11 bases lay in between. The full variable domain, in which reference TRBV5-4 and TRBJ2-1 provide the parts outside the CDR3, is ETGVTQSPTHLIKTRGQQVTLRCSSQSGHNTVSWYQQALGQGPQFIFQYYREEENGRGNFPPRFSGLQFPNYSSELNVNALELDDSALYLCASTRSGNEQFFGPGTRLTVL.

This clone was counted a few times. The sample has other DNA sequences that encode this CDR3 too. The chain joins TRBV6-5 to TRBJ2-5; 7 bases are shared with TRBD1. The V gene end was trimmed by 5 bases and the J gene end by 2 bases; junction bases not matched to a gene: 2. There are 13 residues in the CDR3. CDR1 and CDR2 from the germline V gene are MNHEY and SVGAGI. CDR3 in amino acids: CASSRGQQETQYF. In DNA form, the CDR3 reads TGTGCCAGCAGTCGGGGACAGCAAGAGACCCAGTACTTC.

This chain joins TRBV6-4 and TRBJ2-2; D possibly corresponds to TRBD1 (5 bases). There are 14 residues in the CDR3. The germline CDR1 and CDR2 sequences are MRHNA and SNTAGT. V lost 5 bases and J lost 6, with 13 bases in between. CDR3 nucleotides: TGTGCCAGCAGTCCCTCCGACAGCTCCGGGGAGCTGTTTTTT. Protein product: CASSPSDSSGELFF.